This T cell receptor beta chain was sequenced in a study of T cell clonality in common variable immunodeficiency. CVID and control samples used equivalent genomic DNA input. The assay was immunoSEQ multiplex PCR, and TCRdb's table has in-frame clones only and misses some. The specimen has about 44,000 clones, none found just once. This clone was counted at least ten times. The read comes to an end 3 residues before the CDR3 does, leaving the germline J gene to fill in the end. V lost 2 bases to trimming and J lost 0 bases, with 15 bases between them. Germline V gene data show CDR1 as SGHRS and CDR2 as YFSETQ. The CDR3 spans 16 residues.

This TCR was recovered from a person aged 18-70 years in good health. The sequenced sample was peripheral blood mononuclear cells. The chain couples TRBV5-1 to TRBJ2-7; tentatively, D is TRBD1 (6 bases). CDR3 DNA (partial): TGCGCCAGCAGCTTTAACAAGGGGGTACCCTCCTACGAG. This encodes CASSFNKGVPSYE. The full CDR3 is CASSFNKGVPSYEQYF. Together with reference TRBV5-1 and TRBJ2-7, the CDR3 gives the full variable domain: KAGVTQTPRYLIKTRGQQVTLSCSPISGHRSVSWYQQTPGQGLQFLFEYFSETQRNKGNFPGRFSGRQFSNSRSEMNVSTLELGDSALYLCASSFNKGVPSYEQYFGPGTRLTVT.